This TCR beta chain was identified during a study of T cell repertoires in cytomegalovirus infection. About the study: As its CMV epitopes, the study selected recently identified HLA-C-restricted and well-studied HLA-B-restricted targets. It can be stated that public TCR beta signatures indicated CMV infection as well as a matching HLA type.

Study-level points and caveats: HLA-C-restricted CMV clonotypes gave the most frequent clonotype in two of eight donors.

The CDR3 is 14 amino acids. Germline V gives CDR1 LNHNV, CDR2 YYDKDF (reference sequence). Trimming pared 1 base from V and 3 bases from J, leaving 7 bases between. MiXCR was run by TCRdb on the reads, yielding one entry per CDR3 protein. The sample lists approximately 1,000,000 distinct CDR3 sequences, 30% to 40% occurring once. This clonotype was counted between two and nine times. Antigen specificity is unknown. The clonotype was recovered from a human donor in good health (CMV status not recorded). Some clones in this sample may be carry-over from other donors' samples. Sequenced material: cultured CD8+ T cells from PBMCs, taken from culture after CMV antigen stimulation. The chain has TRBV15 and TRBJ2-4; D ambiguous. CDR3 loop: CATSRVVDKNIQYF. The DNA of the CDR3 is TGTGCCACCAGCAGAGTAGTTGACAAAAACATTCAGTACTTC. The full variable domain, completed using reference TRBV15 and TRBJ2-4, is DAMVIQNPRYQVTQFGKPVTLSCSQTLNHNVMYWYQQKSSQAPKLLFHYYDKDFNNEADTPDNFQSRRPNTSFCFLDIRSPGLGDTAMYLCATSRVVDKNIQYFGAGTRLSVL.